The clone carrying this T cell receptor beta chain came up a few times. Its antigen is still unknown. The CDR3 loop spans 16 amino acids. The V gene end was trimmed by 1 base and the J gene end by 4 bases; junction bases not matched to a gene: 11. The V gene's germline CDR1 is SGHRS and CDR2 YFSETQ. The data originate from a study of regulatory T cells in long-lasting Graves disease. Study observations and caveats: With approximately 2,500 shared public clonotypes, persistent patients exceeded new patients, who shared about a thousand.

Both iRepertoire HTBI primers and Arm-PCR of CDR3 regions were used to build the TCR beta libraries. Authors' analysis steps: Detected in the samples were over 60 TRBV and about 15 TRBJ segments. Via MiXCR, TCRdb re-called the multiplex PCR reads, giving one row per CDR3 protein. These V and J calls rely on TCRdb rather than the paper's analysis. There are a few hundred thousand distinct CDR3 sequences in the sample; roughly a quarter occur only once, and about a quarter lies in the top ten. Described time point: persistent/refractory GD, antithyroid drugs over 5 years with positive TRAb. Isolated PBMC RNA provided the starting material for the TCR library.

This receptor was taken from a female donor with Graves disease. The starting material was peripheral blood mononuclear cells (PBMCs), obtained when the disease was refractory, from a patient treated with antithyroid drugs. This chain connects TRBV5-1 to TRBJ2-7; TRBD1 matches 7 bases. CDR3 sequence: CASSLITGTELYEQYF. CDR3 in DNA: TGCGCCAGCAGCTTGATCACCGGGACAGAGCTTTACGAGCAGTACTTC.